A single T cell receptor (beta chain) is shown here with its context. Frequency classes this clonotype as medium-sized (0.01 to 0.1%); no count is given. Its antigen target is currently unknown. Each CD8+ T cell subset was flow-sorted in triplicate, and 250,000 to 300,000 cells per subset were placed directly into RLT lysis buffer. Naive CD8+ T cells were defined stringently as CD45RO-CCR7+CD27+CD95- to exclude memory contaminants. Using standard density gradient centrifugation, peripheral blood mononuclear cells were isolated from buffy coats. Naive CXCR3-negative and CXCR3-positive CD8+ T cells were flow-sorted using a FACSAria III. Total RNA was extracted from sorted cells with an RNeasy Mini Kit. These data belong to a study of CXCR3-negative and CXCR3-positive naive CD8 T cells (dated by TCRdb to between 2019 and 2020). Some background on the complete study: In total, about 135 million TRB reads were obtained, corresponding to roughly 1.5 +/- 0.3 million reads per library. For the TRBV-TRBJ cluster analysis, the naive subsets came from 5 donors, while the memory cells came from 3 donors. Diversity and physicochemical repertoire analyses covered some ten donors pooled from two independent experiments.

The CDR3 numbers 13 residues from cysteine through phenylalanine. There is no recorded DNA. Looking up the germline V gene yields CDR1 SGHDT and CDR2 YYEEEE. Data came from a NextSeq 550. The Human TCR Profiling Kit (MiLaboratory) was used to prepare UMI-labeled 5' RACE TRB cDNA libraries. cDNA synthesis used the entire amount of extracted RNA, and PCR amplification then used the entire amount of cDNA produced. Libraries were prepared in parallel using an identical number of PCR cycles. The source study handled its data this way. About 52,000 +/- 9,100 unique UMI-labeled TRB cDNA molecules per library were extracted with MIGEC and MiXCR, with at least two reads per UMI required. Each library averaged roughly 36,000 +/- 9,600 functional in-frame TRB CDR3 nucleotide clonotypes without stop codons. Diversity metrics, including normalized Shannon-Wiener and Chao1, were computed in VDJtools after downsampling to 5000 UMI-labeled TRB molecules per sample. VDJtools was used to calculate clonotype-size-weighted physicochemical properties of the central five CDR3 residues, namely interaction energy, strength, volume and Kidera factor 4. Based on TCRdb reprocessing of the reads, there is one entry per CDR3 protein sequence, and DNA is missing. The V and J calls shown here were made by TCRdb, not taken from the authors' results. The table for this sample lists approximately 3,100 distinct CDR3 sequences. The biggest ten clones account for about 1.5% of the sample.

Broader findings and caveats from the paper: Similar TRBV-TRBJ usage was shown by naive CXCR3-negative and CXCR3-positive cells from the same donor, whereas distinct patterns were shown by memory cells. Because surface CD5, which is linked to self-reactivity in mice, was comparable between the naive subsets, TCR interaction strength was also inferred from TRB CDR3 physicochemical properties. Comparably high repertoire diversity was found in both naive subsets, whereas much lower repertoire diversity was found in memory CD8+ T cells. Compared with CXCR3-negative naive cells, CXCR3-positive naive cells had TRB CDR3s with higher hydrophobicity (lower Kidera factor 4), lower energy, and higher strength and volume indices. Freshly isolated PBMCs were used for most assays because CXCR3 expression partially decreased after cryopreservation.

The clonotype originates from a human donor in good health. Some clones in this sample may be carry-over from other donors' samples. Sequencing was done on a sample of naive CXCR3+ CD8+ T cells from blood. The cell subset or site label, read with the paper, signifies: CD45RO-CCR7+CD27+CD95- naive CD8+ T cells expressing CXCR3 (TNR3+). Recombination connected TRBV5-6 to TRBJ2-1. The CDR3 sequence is CASSLVGYNEQFF.